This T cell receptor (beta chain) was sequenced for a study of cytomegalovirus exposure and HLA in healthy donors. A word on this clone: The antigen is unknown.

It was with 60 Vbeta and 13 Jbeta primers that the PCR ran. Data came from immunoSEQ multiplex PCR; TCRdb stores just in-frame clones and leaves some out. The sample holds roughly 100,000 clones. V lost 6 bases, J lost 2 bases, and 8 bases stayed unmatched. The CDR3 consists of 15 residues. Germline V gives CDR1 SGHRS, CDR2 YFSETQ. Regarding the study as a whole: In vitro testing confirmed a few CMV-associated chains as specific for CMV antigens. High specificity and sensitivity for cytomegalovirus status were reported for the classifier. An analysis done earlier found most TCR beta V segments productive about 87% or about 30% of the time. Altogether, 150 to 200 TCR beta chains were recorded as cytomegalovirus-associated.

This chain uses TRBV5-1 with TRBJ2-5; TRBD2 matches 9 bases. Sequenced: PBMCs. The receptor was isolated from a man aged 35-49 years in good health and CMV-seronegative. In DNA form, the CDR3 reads TGCGCCAGCATGCGGAGACTAGCGGTTCAAGAGACCCAGTACTTC. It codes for CASMRRLAVQETQYF.